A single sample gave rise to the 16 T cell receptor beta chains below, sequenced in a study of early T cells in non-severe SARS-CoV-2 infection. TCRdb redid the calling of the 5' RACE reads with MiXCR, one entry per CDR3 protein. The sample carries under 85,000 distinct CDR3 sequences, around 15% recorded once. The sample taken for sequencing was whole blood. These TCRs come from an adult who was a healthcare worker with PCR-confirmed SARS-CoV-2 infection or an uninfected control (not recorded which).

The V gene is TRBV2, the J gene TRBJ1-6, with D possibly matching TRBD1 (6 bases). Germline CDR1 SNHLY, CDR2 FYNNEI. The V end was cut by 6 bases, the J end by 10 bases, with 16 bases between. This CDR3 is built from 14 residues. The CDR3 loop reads CASRPRTEYSPLHF. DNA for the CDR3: TGTGCCAGCAGGCCCCGGACAGAATACTCACCCCTCCACTTT.

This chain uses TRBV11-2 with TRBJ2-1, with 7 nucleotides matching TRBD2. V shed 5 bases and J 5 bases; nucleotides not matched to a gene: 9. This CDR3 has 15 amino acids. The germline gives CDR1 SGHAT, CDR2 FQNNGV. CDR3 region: CASSHLWGGDNEQFF. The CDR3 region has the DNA TGTGCCAGCAGCCACCTATGGGGGGGGGACAATGAGCAGTTCTTC.

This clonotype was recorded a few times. CDR3 residues: CASSPVGLTYEQYF. CDR3 in DNA: TGTGCCAGCTCACCGGTTGGGCTCACCTACGAGCAGTACTTC. The chain couples TRBV18 to TRBJ2-7, with D unresolved. CDR3 length equals 14 residues. V gave up 3 bases and J gave up 2 bases, with 11 bases separating them. Germline assignment: CDR1 KGHSH and CDR2 LQKENI.

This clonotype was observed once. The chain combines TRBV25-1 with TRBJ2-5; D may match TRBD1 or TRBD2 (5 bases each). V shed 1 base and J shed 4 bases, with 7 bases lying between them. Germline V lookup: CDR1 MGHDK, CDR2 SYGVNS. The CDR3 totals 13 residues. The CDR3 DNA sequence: TGTGCCAGCAGTGAATCAGGGACAGAGACCCAGTACTTC. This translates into CASSESGTETQYF.

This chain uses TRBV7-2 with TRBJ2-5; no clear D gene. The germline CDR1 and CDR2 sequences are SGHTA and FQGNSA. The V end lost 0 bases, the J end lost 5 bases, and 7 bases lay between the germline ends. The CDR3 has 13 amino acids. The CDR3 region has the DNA TGTGCCAGCAGCTTAGCGAAGTCGGAGACCCAGTACTTC. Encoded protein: CASSLAKSETQYF.

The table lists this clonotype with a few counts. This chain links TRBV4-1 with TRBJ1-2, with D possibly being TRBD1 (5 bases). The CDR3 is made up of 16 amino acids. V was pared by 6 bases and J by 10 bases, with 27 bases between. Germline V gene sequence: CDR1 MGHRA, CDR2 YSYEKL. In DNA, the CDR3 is TGCGCCAGCAGTCTAAGGGACCGGGCAGGGAGCGCCGACTACACCTTC. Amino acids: CASSLRDRAGSADYTF.

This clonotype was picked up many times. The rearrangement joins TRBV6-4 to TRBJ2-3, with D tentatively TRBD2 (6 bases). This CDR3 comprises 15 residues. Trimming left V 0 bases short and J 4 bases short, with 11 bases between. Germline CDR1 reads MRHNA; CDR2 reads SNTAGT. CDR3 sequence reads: CASSDSGGQADTQYF. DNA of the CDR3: TGTGCCAGCAGTGACTCGGGGGGTCAGGCAGATACGCAGTATTTT.

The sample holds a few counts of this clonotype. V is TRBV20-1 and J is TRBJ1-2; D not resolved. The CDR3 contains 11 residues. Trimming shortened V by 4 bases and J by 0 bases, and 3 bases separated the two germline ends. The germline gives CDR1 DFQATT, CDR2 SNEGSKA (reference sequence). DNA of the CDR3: TGCAGTGCTACCCCTAACTATGGCTACACCTTC. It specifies CSATPNYGYTF.

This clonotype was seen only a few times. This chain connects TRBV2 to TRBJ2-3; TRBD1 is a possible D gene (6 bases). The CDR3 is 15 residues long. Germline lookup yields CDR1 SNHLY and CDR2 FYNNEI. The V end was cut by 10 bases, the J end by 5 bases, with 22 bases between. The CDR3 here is CATSDFDRKGDTQYF. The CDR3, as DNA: TGTGCCACCAGCGACTTCGACAGGAAGGGAGATACGCAGTATTTT. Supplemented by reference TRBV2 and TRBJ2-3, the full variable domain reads EPEVTQTPSHQVTQMGQEVILRCVPISNHLYFYWYRQILGQKVEFLVSFYNNEISEKSEIFDDQFSVERPDGSNFTLKIRSTKLEDSAMYFCATSDFDRKGDTQYFGPGTRLTVL.

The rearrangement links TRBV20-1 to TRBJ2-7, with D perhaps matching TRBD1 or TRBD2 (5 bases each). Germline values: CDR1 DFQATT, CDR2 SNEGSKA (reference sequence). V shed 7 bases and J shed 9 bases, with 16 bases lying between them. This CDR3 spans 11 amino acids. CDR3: CSVGTPDGQYF. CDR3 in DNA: TGCAGTGTAGGGACCCCCGACGGGCAGTACTTC.

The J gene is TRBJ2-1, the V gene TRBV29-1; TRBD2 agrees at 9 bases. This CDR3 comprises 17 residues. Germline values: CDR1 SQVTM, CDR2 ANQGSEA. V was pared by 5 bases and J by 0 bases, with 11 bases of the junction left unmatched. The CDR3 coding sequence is TGCAGCGTTCGGCTAGCGGGGTCTAGGAGCTCCTACAATGAGCAGTTCTTC. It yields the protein CSVRLAGSRSSYNEQFF.

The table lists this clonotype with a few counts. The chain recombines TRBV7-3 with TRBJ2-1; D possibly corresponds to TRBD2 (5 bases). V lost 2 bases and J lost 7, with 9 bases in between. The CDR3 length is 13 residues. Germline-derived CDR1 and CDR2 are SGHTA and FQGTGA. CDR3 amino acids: CASSLSSRNEQFF. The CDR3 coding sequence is TGTGCCAGCAGCTTATCTAGCCGGAATGAGCAGTTCTTC. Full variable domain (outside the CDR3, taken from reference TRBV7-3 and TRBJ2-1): GAGVSQTPSNKVTEKGKYVELRCDPISGHTALYWYRQSLGQGPEFLIYFQGTGAADDSGLPNDRFFAVRPEGSVSTLKIQRTERGDSAVYLCASSLSSRNEQFFGPGTRLTVL.

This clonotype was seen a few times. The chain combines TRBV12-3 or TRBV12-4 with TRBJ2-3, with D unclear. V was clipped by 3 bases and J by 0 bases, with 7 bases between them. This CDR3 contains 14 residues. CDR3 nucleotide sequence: TGTGCCAGCAGTTTGTTTAGAAGCACAGATACGCAGTATTTT. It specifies CASSLFRSTDTQYF.

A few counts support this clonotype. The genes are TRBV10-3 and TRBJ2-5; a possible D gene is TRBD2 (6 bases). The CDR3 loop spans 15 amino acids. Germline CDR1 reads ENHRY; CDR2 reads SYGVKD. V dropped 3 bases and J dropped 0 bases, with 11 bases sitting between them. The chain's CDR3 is CAISEGGEYQETQYF. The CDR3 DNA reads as TGTGCCATCAGTGAAGGCGGGGAGTACCAAGAGACCCAGTACTTC.

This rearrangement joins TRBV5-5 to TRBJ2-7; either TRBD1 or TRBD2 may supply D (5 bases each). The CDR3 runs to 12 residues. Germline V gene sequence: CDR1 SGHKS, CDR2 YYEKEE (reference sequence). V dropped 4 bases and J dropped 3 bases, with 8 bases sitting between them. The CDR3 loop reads CASSGDDYEQYF. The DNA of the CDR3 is TGTGCCAGCAGCGGGGACGACTACGAGCAGTACTTC. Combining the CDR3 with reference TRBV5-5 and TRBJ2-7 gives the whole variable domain DAGVTQSPTHLIKTRGQQVTLRCSPISGHKSVSWYQQVLGQGPQFIFQYYEKEERGRGNFPDRFSARQFPNYSSELNVNALLLGDSALYLCASSGDDYEQYFGPGTRLTVT.

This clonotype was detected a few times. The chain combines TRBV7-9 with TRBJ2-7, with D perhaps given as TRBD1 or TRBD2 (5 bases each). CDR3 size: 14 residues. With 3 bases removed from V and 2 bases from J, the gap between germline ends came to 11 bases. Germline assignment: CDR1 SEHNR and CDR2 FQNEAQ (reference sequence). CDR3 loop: CASSLGDGPYEQYF. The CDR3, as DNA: TGTGCCAGCAGCTTGGGGGACGGACCCTACGAGCAGTACTTC.